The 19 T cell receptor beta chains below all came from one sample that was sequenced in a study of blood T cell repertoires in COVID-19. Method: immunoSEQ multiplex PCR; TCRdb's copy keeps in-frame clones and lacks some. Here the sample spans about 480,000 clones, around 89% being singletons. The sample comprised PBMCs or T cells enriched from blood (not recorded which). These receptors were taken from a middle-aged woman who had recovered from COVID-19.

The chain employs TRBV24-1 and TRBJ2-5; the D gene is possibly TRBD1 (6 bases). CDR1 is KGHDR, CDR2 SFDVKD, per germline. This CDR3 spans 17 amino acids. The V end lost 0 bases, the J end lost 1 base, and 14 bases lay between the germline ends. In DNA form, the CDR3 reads TGTGCCACCAGTGATTTGCCCCAACAGGGTCCCCAAGAGACCCAGTACTTC. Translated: CATSDLPQQGPQETQYF.

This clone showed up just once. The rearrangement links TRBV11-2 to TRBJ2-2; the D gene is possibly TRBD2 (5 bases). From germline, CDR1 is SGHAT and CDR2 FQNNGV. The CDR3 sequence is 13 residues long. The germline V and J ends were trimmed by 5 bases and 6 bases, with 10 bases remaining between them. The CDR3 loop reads CASSEGLSGELFF. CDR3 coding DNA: TGTGCCAGCAGCGAAGGACTTTCCGGGGAGCTGTTTTTT.

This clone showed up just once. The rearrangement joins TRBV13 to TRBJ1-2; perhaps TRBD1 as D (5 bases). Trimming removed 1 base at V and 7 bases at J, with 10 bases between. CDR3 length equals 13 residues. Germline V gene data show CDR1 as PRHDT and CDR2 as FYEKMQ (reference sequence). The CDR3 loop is CASSLEGRGGYTF. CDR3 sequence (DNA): TGTGCCAGCAGCTTAGAAGGGAGGGGTGGCTACACCTTC. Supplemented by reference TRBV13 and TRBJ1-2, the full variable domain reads AAGVIQSPRHLIKEKRETATLKCYPIPRHDTVYWYQQGPGQDPQFLISFYEKMQSDKGSIPDRFSAQQFSDYHSELNMSSLELGDSALYFCASSLEGRGGYTFGSGTRLTVV.

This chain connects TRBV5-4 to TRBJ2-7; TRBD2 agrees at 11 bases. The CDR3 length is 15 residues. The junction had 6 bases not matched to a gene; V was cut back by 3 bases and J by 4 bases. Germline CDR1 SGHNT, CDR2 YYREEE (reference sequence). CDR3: CASSSLAGGAYEQYF. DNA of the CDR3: TGTGCCAGCAGCTCCCTAGCGGGAGGAGCTTACGAGCAGTACTTC.

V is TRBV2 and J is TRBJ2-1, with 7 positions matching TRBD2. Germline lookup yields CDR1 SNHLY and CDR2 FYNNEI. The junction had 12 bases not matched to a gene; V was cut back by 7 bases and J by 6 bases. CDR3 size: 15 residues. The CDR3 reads CASTPQRLAGNEQFF. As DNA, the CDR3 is TGTGCCAGCACCCCCCAGAGACTAGCCGGCAATGAGCAGTTCTTC.

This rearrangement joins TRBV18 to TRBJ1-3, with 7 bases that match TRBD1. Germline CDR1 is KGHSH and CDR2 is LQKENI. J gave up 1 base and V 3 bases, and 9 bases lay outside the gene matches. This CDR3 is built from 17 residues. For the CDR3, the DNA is TGTGCCAGCTCACCGCCGGGACAGAAGGTGTCTGGAAACACCATATATTTT. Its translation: CASSPPGQKVSGNTIYF. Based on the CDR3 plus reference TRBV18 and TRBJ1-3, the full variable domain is NAGVMQNPRHLVRRRGQEARLRCSPMKGHSHVYWYRQLPEEGLKFMVYLQKENIIDESGMPKERFSAEFPKEGPSILRIQQVVRGDSAAYFCASSPPGQKVSGNTIYFGEGSWLTVV.

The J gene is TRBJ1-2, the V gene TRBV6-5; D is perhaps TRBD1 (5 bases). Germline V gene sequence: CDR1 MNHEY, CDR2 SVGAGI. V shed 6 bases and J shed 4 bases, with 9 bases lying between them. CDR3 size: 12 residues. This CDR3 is CASRGLGYGYTF. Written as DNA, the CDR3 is TGTGCCAGCAGGGGGCTGGGCTATGGCTACACCTTC.

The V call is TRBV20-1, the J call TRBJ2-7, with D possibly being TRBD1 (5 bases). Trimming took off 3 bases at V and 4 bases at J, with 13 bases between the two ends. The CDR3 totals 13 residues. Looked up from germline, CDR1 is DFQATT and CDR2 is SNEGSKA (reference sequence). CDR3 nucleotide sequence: TGCAGTGCTAGTAGGCAGGGATCTTACGAGCAGTACTTC. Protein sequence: CSASRQGSYEQYF.

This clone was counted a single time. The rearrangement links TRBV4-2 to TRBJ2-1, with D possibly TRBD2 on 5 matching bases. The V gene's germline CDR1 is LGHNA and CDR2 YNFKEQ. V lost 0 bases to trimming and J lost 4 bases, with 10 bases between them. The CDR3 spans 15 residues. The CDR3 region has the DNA TGTGCCAGCAGCCAAGATGCCGGGGATTACAATGAGCAGTTCTTC. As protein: CASSQDAGDYNEQFF.

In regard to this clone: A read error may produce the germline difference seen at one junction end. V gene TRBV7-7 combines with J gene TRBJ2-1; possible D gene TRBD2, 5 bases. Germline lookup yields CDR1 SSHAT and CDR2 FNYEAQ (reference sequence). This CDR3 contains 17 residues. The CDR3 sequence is CASSLGGGRSSYNEQFF. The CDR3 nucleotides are TGTGCTAGCAGCTTAGGAGGTGGGAGAAGCTCCTACAATGAGCAGTTCTTC.

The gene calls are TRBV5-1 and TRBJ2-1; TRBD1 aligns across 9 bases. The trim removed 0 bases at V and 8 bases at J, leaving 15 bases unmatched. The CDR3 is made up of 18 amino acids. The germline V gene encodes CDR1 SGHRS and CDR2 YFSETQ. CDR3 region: CASSLVPSGGQGVYEQFF. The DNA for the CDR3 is TGCGCCAGCAGCTTGGTCCCCTCCGGGGGACAGGGAGTCTATGAGCAGTTCTTC.

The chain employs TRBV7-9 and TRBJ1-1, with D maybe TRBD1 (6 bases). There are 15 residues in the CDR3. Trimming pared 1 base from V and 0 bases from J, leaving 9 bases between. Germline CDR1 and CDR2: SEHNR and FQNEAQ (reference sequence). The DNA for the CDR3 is TGTGCCAGCAGCTTAGAAGGGGGGGTGAACACTGAAGCTTTCTTT. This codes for CASSLEGGVNTEAFF.

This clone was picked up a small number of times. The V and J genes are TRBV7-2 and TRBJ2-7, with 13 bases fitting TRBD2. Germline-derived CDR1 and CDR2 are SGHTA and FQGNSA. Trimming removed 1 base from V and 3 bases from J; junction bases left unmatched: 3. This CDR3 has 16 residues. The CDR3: CASSLDGTSGIYEQYF. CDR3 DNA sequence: TGTGCCAGCAGCTTAGACGGGACTAGCGGGATCTACGAGCAGTACTTC.

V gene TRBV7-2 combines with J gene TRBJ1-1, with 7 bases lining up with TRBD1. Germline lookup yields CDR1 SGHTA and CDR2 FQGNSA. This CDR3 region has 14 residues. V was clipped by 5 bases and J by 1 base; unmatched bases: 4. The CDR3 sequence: CASSQRTGNTEAFF. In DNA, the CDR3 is TGTGCCAGCAGCCAACGGACAGGGAACACTGAAGCTTTCTTT.

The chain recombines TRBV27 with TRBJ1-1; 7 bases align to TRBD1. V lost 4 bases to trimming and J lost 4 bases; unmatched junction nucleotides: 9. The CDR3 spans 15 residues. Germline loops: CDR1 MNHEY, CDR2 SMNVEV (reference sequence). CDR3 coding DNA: TGTGCCAGCAGTTCCCACAGGGGAAGGGCCACTGAAGCTTTCTTT. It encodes CASSSHRGRATEAFF.

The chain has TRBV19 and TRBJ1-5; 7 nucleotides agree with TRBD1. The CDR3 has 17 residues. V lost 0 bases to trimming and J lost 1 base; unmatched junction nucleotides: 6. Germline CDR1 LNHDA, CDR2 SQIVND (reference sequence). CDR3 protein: CASSIDIRGQSNQPQHF. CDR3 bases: TGTGCCAGTAGTATAGATATCCGGGGACAGAGCAATCAGCCCCAGCATTTT.

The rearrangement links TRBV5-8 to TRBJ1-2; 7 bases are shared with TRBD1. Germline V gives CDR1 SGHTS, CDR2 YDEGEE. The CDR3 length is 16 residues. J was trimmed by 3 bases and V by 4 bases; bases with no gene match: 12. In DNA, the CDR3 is TGTGCCAGCAGCCCAGTCGGGGACAGAAACCACTATGGCTACACCTTC. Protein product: CASSPVGDRNHYGYTF.

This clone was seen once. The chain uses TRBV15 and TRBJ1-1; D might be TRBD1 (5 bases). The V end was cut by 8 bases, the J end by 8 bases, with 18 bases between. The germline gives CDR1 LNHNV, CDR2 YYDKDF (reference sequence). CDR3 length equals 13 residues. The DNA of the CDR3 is TGTGCCACCGATCCCAGGGATGGATCCGAAGCTTTCTTT. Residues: CATDPRDGSEAFF.

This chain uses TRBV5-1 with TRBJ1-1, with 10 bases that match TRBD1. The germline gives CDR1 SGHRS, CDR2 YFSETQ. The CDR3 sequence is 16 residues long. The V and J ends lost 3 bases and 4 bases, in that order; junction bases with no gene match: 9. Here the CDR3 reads CASSSGQGIGATEAFF. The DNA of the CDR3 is TGCGCCAGCAGCTCGGGACAGGGGATCGGTGCCACTGAAGCTTTCTTT.